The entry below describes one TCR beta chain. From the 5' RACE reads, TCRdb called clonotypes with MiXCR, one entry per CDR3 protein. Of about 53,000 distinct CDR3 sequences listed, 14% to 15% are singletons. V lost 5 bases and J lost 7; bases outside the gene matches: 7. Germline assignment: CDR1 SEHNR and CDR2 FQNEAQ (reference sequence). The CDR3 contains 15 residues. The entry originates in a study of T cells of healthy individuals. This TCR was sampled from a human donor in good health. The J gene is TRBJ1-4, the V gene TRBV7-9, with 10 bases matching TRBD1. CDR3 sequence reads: CASSPPGQGLEKLFF. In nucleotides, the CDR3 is TGTGCCAGCAGCCCTCCGGGACAGGGGCTTGAAAAACTGTTTTTT.